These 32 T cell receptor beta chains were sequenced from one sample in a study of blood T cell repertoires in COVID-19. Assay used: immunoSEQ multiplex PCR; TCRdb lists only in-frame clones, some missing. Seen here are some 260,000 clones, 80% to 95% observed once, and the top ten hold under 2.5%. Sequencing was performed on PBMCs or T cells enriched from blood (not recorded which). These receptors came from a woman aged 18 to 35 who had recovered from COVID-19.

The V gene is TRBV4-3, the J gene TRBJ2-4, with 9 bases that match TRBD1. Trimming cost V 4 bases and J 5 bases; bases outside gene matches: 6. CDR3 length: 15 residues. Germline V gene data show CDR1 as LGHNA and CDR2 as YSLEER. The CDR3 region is CASSRRQGVENIQYF. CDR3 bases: TGCGCCAGCAGCCGGAGACAGGGGGTTGAAAACATTCAGTACTTC.

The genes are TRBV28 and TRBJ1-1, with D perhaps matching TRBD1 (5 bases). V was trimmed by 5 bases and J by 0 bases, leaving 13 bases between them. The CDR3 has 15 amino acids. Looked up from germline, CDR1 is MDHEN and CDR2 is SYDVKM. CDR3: CASSERGSLNTEAFF. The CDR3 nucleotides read TGTGCCAGCAGTGAGCGGGGCAGCCTGAACACTGAAGCTTTCTTT. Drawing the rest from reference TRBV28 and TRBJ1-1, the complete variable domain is DVKVTQSSRYLVKRTGEKVFLECVQDMDHENMFWYRQDPGLGLRLIYFSYDVKMKEKGDIPEGYSVSREKKERFSLILESASTNQTSMYLCASSERGSLNTEAFFGQGTRLTVV.

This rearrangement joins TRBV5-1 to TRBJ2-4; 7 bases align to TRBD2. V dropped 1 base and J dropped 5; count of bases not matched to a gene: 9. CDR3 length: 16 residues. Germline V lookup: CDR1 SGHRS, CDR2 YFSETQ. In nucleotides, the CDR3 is TGCGCCAGCAGCTTGCGACTCGGCGGGAGCCAAAACATTCAGTACTTC. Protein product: CASSLRLGGSQNIQYF. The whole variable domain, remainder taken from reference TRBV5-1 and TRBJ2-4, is KAGVTQTPRYLIKTRGQQVTLSCSPISGHRSVSWYQQTPGQGLQFLFEYFSETQRNKGNFPGRFSGRQFSNSRSEMNVSTLELGDSALYLCASSLRLGGSQNIQYFGAGTRLSVL.

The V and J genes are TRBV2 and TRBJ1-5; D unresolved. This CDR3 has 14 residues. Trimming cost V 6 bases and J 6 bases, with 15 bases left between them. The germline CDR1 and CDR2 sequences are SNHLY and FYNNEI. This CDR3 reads CASRLGVSGQPQHF. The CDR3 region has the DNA TGTGCCAGCAGATTGGGTGTATCGGGTCAGCCCCAGCATTTT. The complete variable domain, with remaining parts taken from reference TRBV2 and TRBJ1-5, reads EPEVTQTPSHQVTQMGQEVILRCVPISNHLYFYWYRQILGQKVEFLVSFYNNEISEKSEIFDDQFSVERPDGSNFTLKIRSTKLEDSAMYFCASRLGVSGQPQHFGDGTRLSIL.

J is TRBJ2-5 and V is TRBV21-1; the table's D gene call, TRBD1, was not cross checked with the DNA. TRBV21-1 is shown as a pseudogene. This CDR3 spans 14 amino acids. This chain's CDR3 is CASKQGNAQETQYF. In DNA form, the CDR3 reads TGTGCCAGCAAACAGGGGAATGCCCAAGAGACCCAGTACTTC.

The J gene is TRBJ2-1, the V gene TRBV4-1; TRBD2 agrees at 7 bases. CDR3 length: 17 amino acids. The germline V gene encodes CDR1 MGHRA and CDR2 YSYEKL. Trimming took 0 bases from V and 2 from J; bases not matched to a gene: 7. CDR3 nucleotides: TGCGCCAGCAGCCAAGAGGGCGGGAGTTGGGCCTACAATGAGCAGTTCTTC. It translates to CASSQEGGSWAYNEQFF.

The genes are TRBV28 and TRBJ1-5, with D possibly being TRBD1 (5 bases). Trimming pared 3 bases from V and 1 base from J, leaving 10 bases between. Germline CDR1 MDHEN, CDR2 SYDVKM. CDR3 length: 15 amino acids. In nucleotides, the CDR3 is TGTGCCAGCAGTTTCGGGGGTGGGAGCAATCAGCCCCAGCATTTT. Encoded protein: CASSFGGGSNQPQHF.

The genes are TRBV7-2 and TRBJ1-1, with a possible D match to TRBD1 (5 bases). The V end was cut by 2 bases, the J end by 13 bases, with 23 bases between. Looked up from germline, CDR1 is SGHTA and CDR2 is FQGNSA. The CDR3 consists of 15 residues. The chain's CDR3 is CASSLIPQDPICDFF. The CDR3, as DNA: TGTGCCAGCAGCTTAATTCCACAGGATCCTATTTGTGATTTCTTT.

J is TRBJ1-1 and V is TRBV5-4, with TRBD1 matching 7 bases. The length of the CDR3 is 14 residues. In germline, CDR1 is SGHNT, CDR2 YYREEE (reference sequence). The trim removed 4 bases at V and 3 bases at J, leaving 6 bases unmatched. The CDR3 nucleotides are TGTGCCAGCAGCCTGACAGGGAAGCACACTGAAGCTTTCTTT. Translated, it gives CASSLTGKHTEAFF. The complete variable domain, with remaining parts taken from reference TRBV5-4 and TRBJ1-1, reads ETGVTQSPTHLIKTRGQQVTLRCSSQSGHNTVSWYQQALGQGPQFIFQYYREEENGRGNFPPRFSGLQFPNYSSELNVNALELDDSALYLCASSLTGKHTEAFFGQGTRLTVV.

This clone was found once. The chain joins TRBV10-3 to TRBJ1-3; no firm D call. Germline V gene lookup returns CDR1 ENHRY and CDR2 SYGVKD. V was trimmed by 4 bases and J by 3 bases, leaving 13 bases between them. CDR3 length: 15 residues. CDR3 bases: TGTGCCATCAGTGGCGGCCCGGTTGATGGAAACACCATATATTTT. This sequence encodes CAISGGPVDGNTIYF.

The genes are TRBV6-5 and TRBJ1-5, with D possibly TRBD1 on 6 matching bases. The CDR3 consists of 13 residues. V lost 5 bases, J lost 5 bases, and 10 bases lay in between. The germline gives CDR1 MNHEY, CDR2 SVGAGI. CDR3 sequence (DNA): TGTGCCAGCAGTAATCCAGGGGATCAGCCCCAGCATTTT. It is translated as CASSNPGDQPQHF.

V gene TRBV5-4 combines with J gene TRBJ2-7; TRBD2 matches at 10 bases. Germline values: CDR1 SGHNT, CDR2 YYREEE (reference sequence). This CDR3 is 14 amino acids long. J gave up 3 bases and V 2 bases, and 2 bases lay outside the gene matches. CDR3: CASSFSGRLYEQYF. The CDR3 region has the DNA TGTGCCAGCAGCTTTAGCGGGAGGCTCTACGAGCAGTACTTC.

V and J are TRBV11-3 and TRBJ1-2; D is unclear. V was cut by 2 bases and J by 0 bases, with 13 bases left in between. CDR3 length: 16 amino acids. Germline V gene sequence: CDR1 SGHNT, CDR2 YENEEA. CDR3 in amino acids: CASSLSSDRSNYGYTF. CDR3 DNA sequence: TGTGCCAGCAGCTTATCAAGCGATAGGTCTAACTATGGCTACACCTTC.

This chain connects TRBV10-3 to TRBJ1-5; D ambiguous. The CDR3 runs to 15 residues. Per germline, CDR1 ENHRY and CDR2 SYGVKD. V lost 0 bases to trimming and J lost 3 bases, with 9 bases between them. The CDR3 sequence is CAISESRFLNQPQHF. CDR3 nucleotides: TGTGCCATCAGTGAGTCCCGGTTTCTCAATCAGCCCCAGCATTTT.

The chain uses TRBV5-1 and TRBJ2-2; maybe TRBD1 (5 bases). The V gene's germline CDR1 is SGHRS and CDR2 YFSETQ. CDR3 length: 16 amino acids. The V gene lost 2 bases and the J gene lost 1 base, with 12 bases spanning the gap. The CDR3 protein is CASSLRYTGNTGELFF. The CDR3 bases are TGCGCCAGCAGCTTAAGGTACACAGGGAACACCGGGGAGCTGTTTTTT.

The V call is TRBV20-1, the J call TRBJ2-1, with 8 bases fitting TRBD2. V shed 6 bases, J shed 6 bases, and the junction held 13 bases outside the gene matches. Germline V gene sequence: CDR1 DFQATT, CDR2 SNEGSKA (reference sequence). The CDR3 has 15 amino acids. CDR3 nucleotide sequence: TGCAGTGCCAGTAACACCGGGACTAGACGCAATGAGCAGTTCTTC. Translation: CSASNTGTRRNEQFF.

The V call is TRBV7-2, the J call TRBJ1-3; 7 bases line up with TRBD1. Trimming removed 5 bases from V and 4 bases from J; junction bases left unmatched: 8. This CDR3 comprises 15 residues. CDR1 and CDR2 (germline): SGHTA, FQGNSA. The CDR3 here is CASSLTGASGNTIYF. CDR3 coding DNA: TGTGCCAGCAGCCTAACAGGGGCATCGGGAAACACCATATATTTT.

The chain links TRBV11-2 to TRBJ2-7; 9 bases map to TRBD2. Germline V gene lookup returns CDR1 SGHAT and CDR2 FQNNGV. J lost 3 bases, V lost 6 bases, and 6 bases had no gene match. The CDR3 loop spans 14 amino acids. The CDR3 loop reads CASRSLAGNYEQYF. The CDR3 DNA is TGTGCCAGCAGATCTCTAGCGGGAAACTACGAGCAGTACTTC. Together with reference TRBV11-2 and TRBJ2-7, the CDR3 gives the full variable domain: EAGVAQSPRYKIIEKRQSVAFWCNPISGHATLYWYQQILGQGPKLLIQFQNNGVVDDSQLPKDRFSAERLKGVDSTLKIQPAKLEDSAVYLCASRSLAGNYEQYFGPGTRLTVT.

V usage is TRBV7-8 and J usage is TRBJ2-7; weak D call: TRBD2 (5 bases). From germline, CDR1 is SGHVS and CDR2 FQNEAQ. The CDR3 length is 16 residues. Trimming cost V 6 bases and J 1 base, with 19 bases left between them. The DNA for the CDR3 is TGTGCCAGCAGTACTGGAGTCCCAACGGGGTCCTACGAGCAGTACTTC. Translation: CASSTGVPTGSYEQYF.

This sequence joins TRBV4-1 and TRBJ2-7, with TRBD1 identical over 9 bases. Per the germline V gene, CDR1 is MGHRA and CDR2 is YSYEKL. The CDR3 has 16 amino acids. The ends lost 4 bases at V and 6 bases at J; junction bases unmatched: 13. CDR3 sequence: CASSPQNRGRPVEQYF. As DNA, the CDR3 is TGCGCCAGCAGCCCACAAAACAGGGGGCGCCCGGTCGAGCAGTACTTC.

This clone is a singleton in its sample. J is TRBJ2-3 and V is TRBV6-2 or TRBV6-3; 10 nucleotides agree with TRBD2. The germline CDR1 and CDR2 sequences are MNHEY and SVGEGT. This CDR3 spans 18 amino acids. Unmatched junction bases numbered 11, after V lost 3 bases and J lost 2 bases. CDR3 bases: TGTGCCAGCAGTTATCTACTAGCGGGATTCGGGGTCACAGATACGCAGTATTTT. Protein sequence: CASSYLLAGFGVTDTQYF.

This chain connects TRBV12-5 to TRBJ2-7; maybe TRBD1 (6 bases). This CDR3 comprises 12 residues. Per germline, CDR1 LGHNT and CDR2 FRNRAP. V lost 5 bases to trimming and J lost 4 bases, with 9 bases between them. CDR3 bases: TGTGCTAGTGGTGTACAGGGTTACGAGCAGTACTTC. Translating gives CASGVQGYEQYF.

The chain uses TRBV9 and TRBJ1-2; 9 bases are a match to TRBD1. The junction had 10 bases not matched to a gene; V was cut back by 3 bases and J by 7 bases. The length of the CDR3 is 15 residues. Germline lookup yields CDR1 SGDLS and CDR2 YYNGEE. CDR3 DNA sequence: TGTGCCAGCAGCGCAGACCGGGACAGGGTTCTTGGCTACACCTTC. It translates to CASSADRDRVLGYTF.

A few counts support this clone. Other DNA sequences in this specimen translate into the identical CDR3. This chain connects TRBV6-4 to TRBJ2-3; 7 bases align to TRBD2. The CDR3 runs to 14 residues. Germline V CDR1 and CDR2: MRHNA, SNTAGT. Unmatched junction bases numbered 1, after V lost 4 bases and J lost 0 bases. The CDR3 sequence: CASSAGGSTDTQYF. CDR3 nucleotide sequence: TGTGCCAGCAGTGCCGGGGGGAGCACAGATACGCAGTATTTT.

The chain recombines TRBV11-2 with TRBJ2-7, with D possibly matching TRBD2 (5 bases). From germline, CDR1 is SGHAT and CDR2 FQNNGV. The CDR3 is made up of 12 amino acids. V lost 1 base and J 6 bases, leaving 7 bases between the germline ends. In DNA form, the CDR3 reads TGTGCCAGCAGCTTAGTTGAGGGCGAGCAGTACTTC. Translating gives CASSLVEGEQYF.

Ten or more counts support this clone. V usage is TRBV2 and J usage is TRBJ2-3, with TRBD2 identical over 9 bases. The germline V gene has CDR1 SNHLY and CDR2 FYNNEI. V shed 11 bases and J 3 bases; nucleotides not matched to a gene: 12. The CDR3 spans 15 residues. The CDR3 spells CAATISGGRTDTQYF. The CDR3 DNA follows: TGTGCCGCCACGATTAGCGGGGGAAGGACAGATACGCAGTATTTT.

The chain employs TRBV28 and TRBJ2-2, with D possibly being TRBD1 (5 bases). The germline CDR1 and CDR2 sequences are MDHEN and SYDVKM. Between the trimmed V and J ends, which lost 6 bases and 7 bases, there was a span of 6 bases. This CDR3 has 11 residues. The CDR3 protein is CASRQGGELFF. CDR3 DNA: TGTGCCAGCAGGCAGGGCGGGGAGCTGTTTTTT.

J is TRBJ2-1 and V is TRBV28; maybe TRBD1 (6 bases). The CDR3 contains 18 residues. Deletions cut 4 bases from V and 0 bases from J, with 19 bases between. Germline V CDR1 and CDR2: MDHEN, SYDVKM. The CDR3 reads CASSSLDSSAASYNEQFF. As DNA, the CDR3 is TGTGCCAGCAGTTCTTTGGACAGTTCGGCGGCCTCCTACAATGAGCAGTTCTTC.

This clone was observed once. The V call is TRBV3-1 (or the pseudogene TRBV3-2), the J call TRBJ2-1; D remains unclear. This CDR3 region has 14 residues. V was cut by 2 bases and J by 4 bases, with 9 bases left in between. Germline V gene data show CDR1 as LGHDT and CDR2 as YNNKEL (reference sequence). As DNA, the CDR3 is TGTGCCAGCAGCCAATCCACGCTATACAATGAGCAGTTCTTC. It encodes CASSQSTLYNEQFF.

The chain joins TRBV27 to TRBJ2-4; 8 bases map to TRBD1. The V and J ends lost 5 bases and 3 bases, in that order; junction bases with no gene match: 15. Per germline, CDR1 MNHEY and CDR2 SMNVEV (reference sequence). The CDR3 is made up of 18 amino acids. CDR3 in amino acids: CASSTTAQGALIKNIQYF. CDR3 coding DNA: TGTGCCAGCAGTACCACGGCCCAGGGGGCGCTGATCAAAAACATTCAGTACTTC.

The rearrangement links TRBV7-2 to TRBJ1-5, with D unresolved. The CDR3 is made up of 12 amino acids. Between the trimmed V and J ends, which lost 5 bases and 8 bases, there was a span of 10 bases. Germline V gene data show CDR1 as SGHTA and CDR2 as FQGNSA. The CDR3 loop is CASSQPGEPQHF. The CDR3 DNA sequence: TGTGCCAGCAGCCAACCCGGTGAGCCCCAGCATTTT. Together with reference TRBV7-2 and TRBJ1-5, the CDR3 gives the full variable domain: GAGVSQSPSNKVTEKGKDVELRCDPISGHTALYWYRQSLGQGLEFLIYFQGNSAPDKSGLPSDRFSAERTGGSVSTLTIQRTQQEDSAVYLCASSQPGEPQHFGDGTRLSIL.

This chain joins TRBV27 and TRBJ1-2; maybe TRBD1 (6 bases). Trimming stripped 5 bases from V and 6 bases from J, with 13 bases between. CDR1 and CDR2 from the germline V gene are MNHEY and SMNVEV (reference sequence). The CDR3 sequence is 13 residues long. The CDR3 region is CASSPLGGHGYTF. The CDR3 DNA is TGTGCCAGCAGTCCCCTGGGGGGGCATGGCTACACCTTC.